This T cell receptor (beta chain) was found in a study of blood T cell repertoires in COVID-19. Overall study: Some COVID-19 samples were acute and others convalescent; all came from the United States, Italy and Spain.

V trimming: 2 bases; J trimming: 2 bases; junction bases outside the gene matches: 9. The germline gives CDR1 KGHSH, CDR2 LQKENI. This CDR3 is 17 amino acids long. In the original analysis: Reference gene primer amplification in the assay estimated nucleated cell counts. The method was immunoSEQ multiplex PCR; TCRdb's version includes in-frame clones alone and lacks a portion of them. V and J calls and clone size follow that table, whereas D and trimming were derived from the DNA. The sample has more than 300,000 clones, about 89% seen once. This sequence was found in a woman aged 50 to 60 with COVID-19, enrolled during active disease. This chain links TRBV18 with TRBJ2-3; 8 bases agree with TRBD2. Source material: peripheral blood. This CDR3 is CASSPSSPGGITDTQYF. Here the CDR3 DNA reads TGTGCCAGCTCACCATCCTCCCCGGGAGGGATCACAGATACGCAGTATTTT.